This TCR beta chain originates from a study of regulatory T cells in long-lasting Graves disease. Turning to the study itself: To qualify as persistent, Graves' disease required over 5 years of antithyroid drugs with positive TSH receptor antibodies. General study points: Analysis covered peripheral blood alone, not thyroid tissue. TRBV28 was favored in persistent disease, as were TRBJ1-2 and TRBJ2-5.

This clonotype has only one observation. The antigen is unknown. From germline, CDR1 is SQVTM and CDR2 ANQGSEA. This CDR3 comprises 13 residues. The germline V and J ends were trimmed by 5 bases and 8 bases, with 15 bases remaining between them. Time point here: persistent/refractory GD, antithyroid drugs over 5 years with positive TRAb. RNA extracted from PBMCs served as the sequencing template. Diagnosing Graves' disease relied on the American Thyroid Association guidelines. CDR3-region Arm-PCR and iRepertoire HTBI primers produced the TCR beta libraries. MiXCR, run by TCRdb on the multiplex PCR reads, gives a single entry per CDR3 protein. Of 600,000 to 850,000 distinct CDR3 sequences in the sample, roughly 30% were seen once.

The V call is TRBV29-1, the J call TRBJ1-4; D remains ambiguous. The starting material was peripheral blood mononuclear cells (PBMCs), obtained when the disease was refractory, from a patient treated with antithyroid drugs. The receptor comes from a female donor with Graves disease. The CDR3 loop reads CSVLPWGREKLFF. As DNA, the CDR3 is TGCAGCGTTTTACCCTGGGGTCGGGAAAAACTGTTTTTT. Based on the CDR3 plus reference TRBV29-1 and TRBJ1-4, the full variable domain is SAVISQKPSRDICQRGTSLTIQCQVDSQVTMMFWYRQQPGQSLTLIATANQGSEATYESGFVIDKFPISRPNLTFSTLTVSNMSPEDSSIYLCSVLPWGREKLFFGSGTQLSVL.